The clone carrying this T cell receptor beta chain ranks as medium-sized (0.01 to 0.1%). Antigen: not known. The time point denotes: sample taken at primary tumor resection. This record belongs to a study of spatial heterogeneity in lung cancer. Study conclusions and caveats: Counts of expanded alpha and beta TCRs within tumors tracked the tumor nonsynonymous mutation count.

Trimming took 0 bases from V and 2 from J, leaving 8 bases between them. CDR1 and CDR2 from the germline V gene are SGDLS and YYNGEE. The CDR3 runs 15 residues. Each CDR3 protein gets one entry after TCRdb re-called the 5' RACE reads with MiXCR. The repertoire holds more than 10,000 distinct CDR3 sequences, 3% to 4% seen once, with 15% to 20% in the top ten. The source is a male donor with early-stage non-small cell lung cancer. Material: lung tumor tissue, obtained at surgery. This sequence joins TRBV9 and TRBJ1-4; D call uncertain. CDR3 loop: CASSVAGLTNEKLFF. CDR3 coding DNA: TGTGCCAGCAGCGTAGCCGGGCTCACTAATGAAAAACTGTTTTTT.